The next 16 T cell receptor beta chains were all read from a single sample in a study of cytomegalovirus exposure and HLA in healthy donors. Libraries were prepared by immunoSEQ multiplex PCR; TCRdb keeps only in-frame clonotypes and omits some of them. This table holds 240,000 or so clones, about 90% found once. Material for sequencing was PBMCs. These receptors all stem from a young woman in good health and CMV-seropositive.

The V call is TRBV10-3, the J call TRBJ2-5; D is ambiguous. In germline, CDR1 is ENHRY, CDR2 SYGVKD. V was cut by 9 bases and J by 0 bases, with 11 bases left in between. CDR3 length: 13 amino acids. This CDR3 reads CAISRSDQETQYF. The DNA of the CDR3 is TGTGCCATTTCTCGTTCGGACCAAGAGACCCAGTACTTC.

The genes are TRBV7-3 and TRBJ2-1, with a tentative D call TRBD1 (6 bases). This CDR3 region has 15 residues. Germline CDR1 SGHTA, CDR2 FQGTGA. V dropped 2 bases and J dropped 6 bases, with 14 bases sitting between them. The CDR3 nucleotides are TGTGCCAGCAGCTTAGTCGCAGGGGTGAGCAATGAGCAGTTCTTC. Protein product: CASSLVAGVSNEQFF.

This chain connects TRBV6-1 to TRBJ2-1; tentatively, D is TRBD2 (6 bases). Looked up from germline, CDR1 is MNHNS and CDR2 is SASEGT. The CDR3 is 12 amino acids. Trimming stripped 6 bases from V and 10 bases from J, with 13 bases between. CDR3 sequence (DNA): TGTGCCAGCAGCCACACGGGAGTCGAGCAGTTCTTC. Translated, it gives CASSHTGVEQFF.

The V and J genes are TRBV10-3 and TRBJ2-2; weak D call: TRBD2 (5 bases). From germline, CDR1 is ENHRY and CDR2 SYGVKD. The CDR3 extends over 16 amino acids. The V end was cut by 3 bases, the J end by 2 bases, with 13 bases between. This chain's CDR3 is CAISETPSGNTGELFF. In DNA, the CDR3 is TGTGCCATCAGTGAAACCCCCAGCGGTAACACCGGGGAGCTGTTTTTT.

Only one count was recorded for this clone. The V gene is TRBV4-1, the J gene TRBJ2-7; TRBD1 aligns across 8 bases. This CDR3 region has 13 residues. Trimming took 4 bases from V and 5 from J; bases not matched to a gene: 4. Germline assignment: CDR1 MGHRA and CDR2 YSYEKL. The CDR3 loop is CASSPTGGHEQYF. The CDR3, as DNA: TGCGCCAGCAGCCCCACAGGGGGACACGAGCAGTACTTC.

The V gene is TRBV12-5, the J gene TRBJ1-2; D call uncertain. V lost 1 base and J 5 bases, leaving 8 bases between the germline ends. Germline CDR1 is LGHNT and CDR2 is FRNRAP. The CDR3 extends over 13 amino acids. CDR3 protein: CASGLGEMYGYTF. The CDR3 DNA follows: TGTGCTAGTGGTTTGGGGGAGATGTATGGCTACACCTTC. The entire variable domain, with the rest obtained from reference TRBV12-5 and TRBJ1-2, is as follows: DARVTQTPRHKVTEMGQEVTMRCQPILGHNTVFWYRQTMMQGLELLAYFRNRAPLDDSGMPKDRFSAEMPDATLATLKIQPSEPRDSAVYFCASGLGEMYGYTFGSGTRLTVV.

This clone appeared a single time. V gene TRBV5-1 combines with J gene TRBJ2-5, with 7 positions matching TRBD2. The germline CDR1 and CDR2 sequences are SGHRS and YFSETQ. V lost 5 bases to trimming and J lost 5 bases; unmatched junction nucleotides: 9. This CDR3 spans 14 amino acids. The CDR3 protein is CASSRGDGFETQYF. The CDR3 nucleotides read TGCGCCAGCAGTCGGGGGGACGGGTTCGAGACCCAGTACTTC.

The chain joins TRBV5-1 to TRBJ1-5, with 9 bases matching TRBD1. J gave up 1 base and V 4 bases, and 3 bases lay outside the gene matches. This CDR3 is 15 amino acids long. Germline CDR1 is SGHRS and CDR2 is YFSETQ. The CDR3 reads CASSPGQGSNQPQHF. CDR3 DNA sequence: TGCGCCAGCAGCCCGGGACAGGGAAGCAATCAGCCCCAGCATTTT.

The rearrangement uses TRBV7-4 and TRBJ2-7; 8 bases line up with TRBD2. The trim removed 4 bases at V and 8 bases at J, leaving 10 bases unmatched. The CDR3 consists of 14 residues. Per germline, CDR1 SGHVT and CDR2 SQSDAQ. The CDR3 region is CASSSPGGPFQQYF. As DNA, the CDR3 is TGTGCCAGCAGCTCTCCGGGAGGGCCTTTCCAGCAGTACTTC.

The CDR3 protein is CSVDRTGESYEQYF. The CDR3 DNA is TGCAGCGTAGACCGGACAGGGGAATCCTACGAGCAGTACTTC. The J gene is TRBJ2-7, the V gene TRBV29-1; TRBD1 matches 9 bases. The length of the CDR3 is 14 residues. Germline values: CDR1 SQVTM, CDR2 ANQGSEA. Germline trimming cut 6 bases from V and 1 base from J; bases unmatched to any gene: 7.

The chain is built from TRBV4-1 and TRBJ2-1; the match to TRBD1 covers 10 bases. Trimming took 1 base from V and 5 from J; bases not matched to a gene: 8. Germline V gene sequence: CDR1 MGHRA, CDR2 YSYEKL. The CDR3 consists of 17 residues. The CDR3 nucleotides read TGCGCCAGCAGCCAAGCTCTGCTCGGGACAGGGGACAATGAGCAGTTCTTC. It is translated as CASSQALLGTGDNEQFF.

CDR3 region: CASMGQTVGTEAFF. The DNA of the CDR3 is TGTGCCAGTATGGGACAGACTGTGGGCACTGAAGCTTTCTTT. The chain has TRBV19 and TRBJ1-1, with TRBD1 identical over 7 bases. With 7 bases clipped from V and 4 bases from J, the junction kept 9 bases outside the gene matches. The CDR3 totals 14 residues. CDR1 is LNHDA and CDR2 is SQIVND in the germline V gene (reference sequence). Filled out from reference TRBV19 and TRBJ1-1, the complete variable domain reads DGGITQSPKYLFRKEGQNVTLSCEQNLNHDAMYWYRQDPGQGLRLIYYSQIVNDFQKGDIAEGYSVSREKKESFPLTVTSAQKNPTAFYLCASMGQTVGTEAFFGQGTRLTVV.

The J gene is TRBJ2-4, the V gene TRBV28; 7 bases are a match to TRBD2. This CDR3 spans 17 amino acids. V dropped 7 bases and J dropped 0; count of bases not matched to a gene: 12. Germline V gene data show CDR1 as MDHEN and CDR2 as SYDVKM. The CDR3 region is CASTERGGALAKNIQYF. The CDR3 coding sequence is TGTGCCAGCACCGAGCGGGGCGGAGCTCTAGCCAAAAACATTCAGTACTTC.

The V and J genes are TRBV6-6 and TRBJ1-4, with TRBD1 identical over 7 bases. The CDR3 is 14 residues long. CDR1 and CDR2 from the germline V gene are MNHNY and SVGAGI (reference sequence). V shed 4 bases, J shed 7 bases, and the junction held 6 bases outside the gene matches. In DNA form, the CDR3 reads TGTGCCAGCAGTTCGACAGGGAGACGTGAAAAACTGTTTTTT. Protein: CASSSTGRREKLFF.

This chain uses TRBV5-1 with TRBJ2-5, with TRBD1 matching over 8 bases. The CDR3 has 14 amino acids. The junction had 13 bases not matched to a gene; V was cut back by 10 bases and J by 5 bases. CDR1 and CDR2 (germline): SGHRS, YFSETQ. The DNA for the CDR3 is TGCGCCTGCTCATTGCAGGGGGCAGAGGAGACCCAGTACTTC. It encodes CACSLQGAEETQYF.

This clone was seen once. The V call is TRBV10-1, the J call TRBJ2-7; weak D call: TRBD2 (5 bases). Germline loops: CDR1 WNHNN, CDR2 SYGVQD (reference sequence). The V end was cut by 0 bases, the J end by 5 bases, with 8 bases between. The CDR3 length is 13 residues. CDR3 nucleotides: TGCGCCAGCAGTGAGTCCGGGGTCCACGAGCAGTACTTC. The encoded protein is CASSESGVHEQYF.